Given below is one TCR beta chain in context. The data originate from a study of monozygotic twins with inflammatory bowel disease. The germline gives CDR1 DFQATT, CDR2 SNEGSKA (reference sequence). CDR3 length: 15 amino acids. With the 5' RACE reads reprocessed, TCRdb shows one record per CDR3 protein and no DNA. The sample data list around 410,000 distinct CDR3 sequences. Sample: blood. The receptor was isolated from a human donor with ulcerative colitis or Crohn's disease, or a healthy co-twin of an affected twin (not recorded which). The gene calls are TRBV20-1 and TRBJ2-1; TCRdb lists TRBD2, though no DNA is available to test this call. CDR3 sequence reads: CSVPGRAHYYNEQFF.